This is a list of T cell receptor beta chains from one sample in a study of blood T cells in healthy people across ages. Each CDR3 protein gets one entry after TCRdb re-called the 5' RACE reads with MiXCR. The sample holds some 1.5 million distinct CDR3 sequences, roughly 43% seen once. Sequenced sample: blood. Receptor source: a woman aged 18-29 years in good health. The CDR3 runs from the conserved cysteine through the conserved F or W. D genes are given only for firm matches. For some rows the clone size is stated as once, few or many, or as a class when expanded; others skip it.

>once|TRBJ1-1|TRBV14|.
TGTGCCAGCAGCCGTCTCGGGGCAAACCCCACTGAAGCTTTCTTT
CASSRLGANPTEAFF
>.|TRBJ2-3|TRBV12-3/TRBV12-4|.
TGTGCCAGCAGTTTAACCCTGGACGCAAATACGCAGTATTTT
CASSLTLDANTQYF
>.|TRBJ1-2|TRBV5-6|.
TGTGCCAGCAGCCCACTAGGGATTGGCTACACCTTC
CASSPLGIGYTF
>.|TRBJ2-5|TRBV20-1|.
TGCAGTGCTAGAGGTGTCCCAGGAGGAGAGACCCAGTACTTC
CSARGVPGGETQYF
>.|TRBJ1-4|TRBV7-2|.
TGTGCCAGCAGCTTAGCAGGACGGCCCATATTGGAAAAACTGTTTTTT
CASSLAGRPILEKLFF
>few|TRBJ2-1|TRBV13|TRBD2
TGTGCCAGCAGCTTAGCACTAGCGGGGGACCGCTCCTACAATGAGCAGTTCTTC
CASSLALAGDRSYNEQFF
>few|TRBJ1-1|TRBV7-9|.
TGTGCCAGCAGCAGAAGGGACGGCACGCCTGAAGCTTTCTTT
CASSRRDGTPEAFF
>few|TRBJ2-5|TRBV7-2|TRBD1
TGTGCCAGCAGCTTAGTTGGGACAGGGGGCGGCCAAGAGACCCAGTACTTC
CASSLVGTGGGQETQYF
>.|TRBJ2-1|TRBV6-5|.
TGTGCCAGCAGTTACGGTCAGTTTCCCTACAATGAGCAGTTCTTC
CASSYGQFPYNEQFF
>.|TRBJ2-6|TRBV28|.
TGTGCCAGCAGTTTCATCATTGGGGGGGCTAGCTCTGAGGCCAACGTCCTGACTTTC
CASSFIIGGASSEANVLTF
>.|TRBJ2-1|TRBV28|.
TGTGCCAGCAGGGGACATACCTACAATGAGCAGTTCTTC
CASRGHTYNEQFF
>few|TRBJ2-5|TRBV4-1|.
TGCGCCAGCAGCCAAGGGGGTTTTCGTGAGACCCAGTACTTC
CASSQGGFRETQYF
>few|TRBJ2-3|TRBV25-1|.
TGTGCCAGCAGCTCTTCTGGGCGGGGACGCACAGATACGCAGTATTTT
CASSSSGRGRTDTQYF
>few|TRBJ2-1|TRBV28|.
TGTGCCAGCAGTTTTTATCGGAATGAGCAGTTCTTC
CASSFYRNEQFF
>.|TRBJ2-7|TRBV20-1|.
TGCAGTGCTAGAGATGGTCAGAGACCCTACGAGCAGTACTTC
CSARDGQRPYEQYF
>.|TRBJ2-5|TRBV4-1|.
TGCGCCAGCAGCCAAGGCAGGGGACAAGAGACCCAGTACTTC
CASSQGRGQETQYF
>.|TRBJ2-1|TRBV12-5|.
TGTGCTAGTGCAAGGGGGGATGAGCAGTTCTTC
CASARGDEQFF
>.|TRBJ1-1|TRBV12-3/TRBV12-4|TRBD1
TGTGCCAGCAGTTCGATCCGACAGGGGCGAGGCACTGAAGCTTTCTTT
CASSSIRQGRGTEAFF
>few|TRBJ1-2|TRBV20-1|.
TGCAGTGCTAGAGATCCCGGGAGGGGTGCTTACGGCTACACCTTC
CSARDPGRGAYGYTF
>.|TRBJ2-1|TRBV20-1|TRBD1
TGCAGTGGCACGGGACAGATATACAATGAGCAGTTCTTC
CSGTGQIYNEQFF
>.|TRBJ2-1|TRBV6-6|.
TGTGCCAGCAGGGAGGTTCAGAACAATGAGCAGTTCTTC
CASREVQNNEQFF
>few|TRBJ2-3|TRBV9|TRBD2
TGTGCCAGCAGCGTCCTCGCGGGACTAGCGAGAGATACGCAGTATTTT
CASSVLAGLARDTQYF
>few|TRBJ1-2|TRBV20-1|.
TGCAGTGCTAGAGAGTGGGGGTCGGGATTCTATGGCTACACCTTC
CSAREWGSGFYGYTF
>.|TRBJ2-7|TRBV6-2/TRBV6-3|TRBD1
TGTGCCGGCTCCAGACAGGGTGTGCCCTACGAGCAGTACTTC
CAGSRQGVPYEQYF
>.|TRBJ2-3|TRBV20-1|.
TGCAGTGCTAGATTCGACAGAGGGGGGCCAAGCACAGATACGCAGTATTTT
CSARFDRGGPSTDTQYF
>.|TRBJ1-2|TRBV12-3/TRBV12-4|.
TGTGCCAGCAGTCCCACTGGGGGAGGGAACTATGGCTACACCTTC
CASSPTGGGNYGYTF
>few|TRBJ2-1|TRBV5-1|.
TGCGCCAGCAGCTTGGTTGGACCAGGAAATTCGGCGGAGCAGTTCTTC
CASSLVGPGNSAEQFF
>.|TRBJ2-7|TRBV6-2/TRBV6-3|.
TGTGCCAGCAGTTACTATCCGGCCAGGGGAAGCTACTACGAGCAGTACTTC
CASSYYPARGSYYEQYF
>.|TRBJ2-3|TRBV9|.
TGTGCCAGCACCCTAGGGAGGCAGGATACGCAGTATTTT
CASTLGRQDTQYF
>few|TRBJ1-4|TRBV4-3|.
TGCGCCAGCAGCCAAGGGGGCAGGTCTAATGAAAAACTGTTTTTT
CASSQGGRSNEKLFF
>.|TRBJ2-4|TRBV20-1|TRBD2
TGCAGTGCTAGGGCTAAGCGGGACCTAGCCAAAAACATTCAGTACTTC
CSARAKRDLAKNIQYF
>.|TRBJ1-2|TRBV2|.
TGTGCCAGCAGTGGGGAGAGGGCTTGGAATGGCTACACCTTC
CASSGERAWNGYTF
>once|TRBJ2-1|TRBV27|.
TGTGCCAGCAGGGGTGCTGAGGGTGAGCAGTTCTTC
CASRGAEGEQFF
>.|TRBJ1-2|TRBV20-1|TRBD1
TGCAGTGCTAGAGACGGGACAGGGTCGGATGGCTACACCTTC
CSARDGTGSDGYTF